These T cell receptor beta chains were read from a single sample in a study of identifying expanded T cells in peripheral blood. Assay used: immunoSEQ multiplex PCR; TCRdb lists only in-frame clones, some missing. The data contain approximately 100,000 clones, roughly 86% of them seen just once; the ten biggest clones take up 3.9%. The sample comprised blood. All receptors derive from a person aged 18-70 years in good health. CDR3s include the opening cysteine and the closing phenylalanine or tryptophan. D genes are given only for firm matches. Clone size is not always given. Where it is, it says once, few, many or a class for expanded clones.

clone_size	j_call	d_call	v_call	cdr3_nt	cdr3_aa
NA	TRBJ2-7	NA	TRBV2	TGTGCCAGCAGTCCTACGTCCTACGAGCAGTACTTC	CASSPTSYEQYF
NA	TRBJ2-4	TRBD2	TRBV5-1	TGCGCCAGCAGCCGGAACCCAGGACTAGCGGGAGGTGCCAAAAACATTCAGTACTTC	CASSRNPGLAGGAKNIQYF
NA	TRBJ2-7	TRBD1	TRBV19	TGTGCCAGTAGTATGGGACAGGGGTATTTGTACGAGCAGTACTTC	CASSMGQGYLYEQYF
NA	TRBJ1-1	TRBD1	TRBV7-9	TGTGCCAGCAGCAATAACAGGGGAAACACTGAAGCTTTCTTT	CASSNNRGNTEAFF
NA	TRBJ2-7	NA	TRBV9	TGTGCCAGCAGCGCAGAGGGACCCTACGAGCAGTACTTC	CASSAEGPYEQYF
NA	TRBJ2-7	NA	TRBV5-4	TGTGCCAGCAGCGGGGACGAAGCTTACGAGCAGTACTTC	CASSGDEAYEQYF
NA	TRBJ1-2	TRBD1	TRBV7-2	TGTGCCAGCAGCCTGGACAGGGGTGCTAACTATGGCTACACCTTC	CASSLDRGANYGYTF
once	TRBJ1-1	TRBD1	TRBV5-1	TGCGCCAGCAGCCAGGAGACAGGGGTGAACACTGAAGCTTTCTTT	CASSQETGVNTEAFF
NA	TRBJ2-3	NA	TRBV5-8	TGTGCCAGGGTGCGACGGGGCCTTAAGTATTTT	CARVRRGLKYF
NA	TRBJ1-6	NA	TRBV5-4	TGTGCCAGCAGCAACATGGGCCCCAATTCACCCCTCCACTTT	CASSNMGPNSPLHF
NA	TRBJ2-3	NA	TRBV21-1	TGTGCCAGCAGCAAAGTTGGGGGTAAGCCAAGCACAGATACGCAGTATTTT	CASSKVGGKPSTDTQYF
few	TRBJ1-6	TRBD1	TRBV6-1	TGTGCCAGCAGTGACGGACAGGGGGGTTCACCCCTCCACTTT	CASSDGQGGSPLHF
NA	TRBJ2-2	NA	TRBV30	TGTGCCTGGAGTGTCCAGGGTCATCGGTCCGGGGAGCTGTTTTTT	CAWSVQGHRSGELFF
NA	TRBJ2-1	NA	TRBV6-5	TGTGCCAGCAGCCCGAGCGGATTCAGTAATGAGCAGTTCTTC	CASSPSGFSNEQFF
NA	TRBJ2-7	NA	TRBV9	TGTGCCAGCAGCGTAGCTAGCGTTTCCTACGAGCAGTACTTC	CASSVASVSYEQYF
NA	TRBJ2-5	NA	TRBV4-2	TGTGCCAGCAGGAACCAGGGAGGCGGGGAGACCCAGTACTTC	CASRNQGGGETQYF
NA	TRBJ2-7	TRBD1	TRBV18	TGTGCCAGCTCACCCCGACAGGGACCGGGAAACGAGCAGTACTTC	CASSPRQGPGNEQYF
NA	TRBJ2-3	NA	TRBV5-1	TGCGCCAGCAGCTTGGCGGCAGATACGCAGTATTTT	CASSLAADTQYF
NA	TRBJ2-2	TRBD1	TRBV6-1	TGTGCCAGCAAAGGGACAGGAGACACCGGGGAGCTGTTTTTT	CASKGTGDTGELFF
NA	TRBJ2-7	TRBD2	TRBV19	TGTGCCAGTAGTAGCGGGGGACTCAAGGGCGAGCAGTACTTC	CASSSGGLKGEQYF
NA	TRBJ2-7	NA	TRBV6-5	TGTGCCAGCGGGGACAACTCCTACGAGCAGTACTTC	CASGDNSYEQYF
NA	TRBJ2-2	TRBD1	TRBV18	TGTGCCAGCTCACCTTGGGGACAGGGTAACACCGGGGAGCTGTTTTTT	CASSPWGQGNTGELFF
NA	TRBJ2-1	NA	TRBV5-1	TGCGCCAGCAGCTTGGCGGGGAATGAGCAGTTCTTC	CASSLAGNEQFF
NA	TRBJ1-6	NA	TRBV27	TGTGCCAGCAGTTTATCTTACGGGGATTATTCACCCCTCCACTTT	CASSLSYGDYSPLHF
NA	TRBJ2-7	TRBD1	TRBV5-4	TGTGCCAGCAGCTCTTCCGGGACAGCCTACGAGCAGTACTTC	CASSSSGTAYEQYF
NA	TRBJ1-6	TRBD1	TRBV7-2	TGTGCCAGCAGCTCGGGACAGAGTAATTCACCCCTCCACTTT	CASSSGQSNSPLHF
few	TRBJ1-2	NA	TRBV4-1	TGCGCCAGCAGCCAAGATCCGGCGTCTGGGTATGGCTACACCTTC	CASSQDPASGYGYTF
few	TRBJ2-2	TRBD2	TRBV4-3	TGCGCCAGCAGCCACACCGGGACTAGCGGGAGGAACACCGGGGAGCTGTTTTTT	CASSHTGTSGRNTGELFF
NA	TRBJ2-1	NA	TRBV7-2	TGTGCCAGCAGTTTGAGGGTGGGGGCTCGAGCGATCGATGAGCAGTTCTTC	CASSLRVGARAIDEQFF
few	TRBJ1-2	TRBD1	TRBV28	TGTGCCAGCAGTTTTACTGGACAGGGTGGTGGCTACACCTTC	CASSFTGQGGGYTF
NA	TRBJ2-5	TRBD1	TRBV13	TGTGCCAGCAGCTTCTTGTCTACTAGGACCGGGACAGGGGGCCAAGAGACCCAGTACTTC	CASSFLSTRTGTGGQETQYF
once	TRBJ2-1	TRBD2	TRBV19	TGTGCCAGTAGTATAGGGGTTAGCGGGGGGCACAATGAGCAGTTCTTC	CASSIGVSGGHNEQFF
NA	TRBJ2-7	NA	TRBV4-1	TGCGCCAGCAGCCAGTCTGCGAGGAACGAGCAGTACTTC	CASSQSARNEQYF
NA	TRBJ2-4	NA	TRBV7-2	TGTGCCAGCAGCTTATCCTCGGGGCAGGGTAAAAACATTCAGTACTTC	CASSLSSGQGKNIQYF
NA	TRBJ1-5	NA	TRBV7-2	TGTGCCAGCAGTCGCAGGGAAGGGAATCAGCCCCAGCATTTT	CASSRREGNQPQHF